Shown below are 18 T cell receptor beta chains from a single sample sequenced in a study of T cell changes during pregnancy in multiple sclerosis. The data were produced by immunoSEQ multiplex PCR, yet TCRdb's version contains in-frame clones alone and is incomplete. The sample has 90,000 to 100,000 clones; 85% to 95% are singletons. Sequences were derived from peripheral blood, sampled in the first trimester of pregnancy. Every receptor here comes from a female donor with multiple sclerosis, enrolled in a pregnancy study.

CDR3 residues: CASSQTGGADTQYF. In DNA, the CDR3 is TGCGCCAGCAGCCAAACGGGGGGAGCGGATACGCAGTATTTT. The V call is TRBV4-1, the J call TRBJ2-3; TRBD2 agrees at 7 bases. This CDR3 region has 14 residues. CDR1 and CDR2 (germline): MGHRA, YSYEKL. V gave up 2 bases and J gave up 6 bases; unmatched junction bases: 5.

This sequence joins TRBV30 and TRBJ1-2; no reliable D call. Germline V CDR1 and CDR2: GTSNPN, SVGIG (reference sequence). The CDR3 length is 12 residues. The V gene lost 4 bases and the J gene lost 0 bases, with 6 bases spanning the gap. CDR3 in DNA: TGTGCCTGGACCGTGTCTAACTATGGCTACACCTTC. Translation gives CAWTVSNYGYTF.

The rearrangement uses TRBV7-9 and TRBJ2-2; no definite D call. The CDR3 sequence is 14 residues long. V was cut by 3 bases and J by 7 bases, with 12 bases left in between. Per the germline V gene, CDR1 is SEHNR and CDR2 is FQNEAQ (reference sequence). The CDR3 is CASSFEVAGGELFF. The CDR3 DNA reads as TGTGCCAGCAGCTTCGAGGTGGCTGGCGGGGAGCTGTTTTTT.

This sequence joins TRBV5-5 and TRBJ1-5, with 7 bases that match TRBD1. The CDR3 has 15 amino acids. J lost 6 bases, V lost 5 bases, and 11 bases had no gene match. The germline CDR1 and CDR2 sequences are SGHKS and YYEKEE (reference sequence). CDR3 in amino acids: CASRGGTGDGQPQHF. In DNA, the CDR3 is TGTGCCAGCAGGGGAGGCACAGGGGATGGTCAGCCCCAGCATTTT.

The chain uses TRBV15 and TRBJ1-6; 7 bases are shared with TRBD1. CDR3 size: 15 residues. From germline, CDR1 is LNHNV and CDR2 YYDKDF (reference sequence). After removal of 1 base from V and 8 bases from J, the junction contained 5 bases not matched to a gene. This CDR3 reads CATSRGDSPYSPLHF. The CDR3 nucleotides read TGTGCCACCAGCAGAGGGGACAGTCCCTATTCACCCCTCCACTTT.

This sequence joins TRBV4-1 and TRBJ1-3; the match to TRBD1 covers 9 bases. Germline V gene data show CDR1 as MGHRA and CDR2 as YSYEKL. The CDR3 spans 17 residues. After removal of 3 bases from V and 1 base from J, the junction contained 7 bases not matched to a gene. The CDR3 region is CASSHLAGTGSGNTIYF. CDR3 coding DNA: TGCGCCAGCAGCCATCTCGCCGGGACAGGGTCTGGAAACACCATATATTTT.

The rearrangement joins TRBV27 to TRBJ1-1; tentatively, D is TRBD1 (5 bases). V shed 2 bases and J shed 1 base, with 17 bases lying between them. This CDR3 contains 17 residues. Germline V CDR1 and CDR2: MNHEY, SMNVEV (reference sequence). The CDR3 bases are TGTGCCAGCAGTTTACTCCAATCCAGGGTTAAGAACACTGAAGCTTTCTTT. Amino acids: CASSLLQSRVKNTEAFF.

V is TRBV6-1 and J is TRBJ2-7; the match to TRBD2 covers 9 bases. Germline V gene sequence: CDR1 MNHNS, CDR2 SASEGT. The CDR3 loop spans 15 amino acids. The ends lost 6 bases at V and 0 bases at J; junction bases unmatched: 6. The CDR3, as DNA: TGTGCCAGCAGACCTAGCGGGGCGAGCTCCTACGAGCAGTACTTC. Encoded protein: CASRPSGASSYEQYF.

This clone has a single count. This rearrangement joins TRBV2 to TRBJ1-2; TRBD1 matches at 7 bases. The CDR3 sequence is 14 residues long. In germline, CDR1 is SNHLY, CDR2 FYNNEI. The junction had 12 bases not matched to a gene; V was cut back by 10 bases and J by 4 bases. The CDR3: CATRSTGAVYGYTF. The CDR3 nucleotides read TGTGCCACCCGAAGCACAGGGGCGGTCTATGGCTACACCTTC. Supplemented by reference TRBV2 and TRBJ1-2, the full variable domain reads EPEVTQTPSHQVTQMGQEVILRCVPISNHLYFYWYRQILGQKVEFLVSFYNNEISEKSEIFDDQFSVERPDGSNFTLKIRSTKLEDSAMYFCATRSTGAVYGYTFGSGTRLTVV.

V gene TRBV4-1 combines with J gene TRBJ2-6, with D hard to call. Between the trimmed V and J ends, which lost 5 bases and 2 bases, there was a span of 13 bases. This CDR3 has 16 residues. Germline loops: CDR1 MGHRA, CDR2 YSYEKL. CDR3: CASSVSDKPGANVLTF. The CDR3 region has the DNA TGCGCCAGCAGCGTATCCGACAAGCCTGGGGCCAACGTCCTGACTTTC.

This sequence joins TRBV5-6 and TRBJ1-5, with D perhaps TRBD1 (5 bases). Deletions cut 0 bases from V and 1 base from J, with 5 bases between. The CDR3 spans 14 residues. Germline lookup yields CDR1 SGHDT and CDR2 YYEEEE. CDR3 coding DNA: TGTGCCAGCAGCTTGGGACAGAGCAATCAGCCCCAGCATTTT. This codes for CASSLGQSNQPQHF.

The chain uses TRBV4-1 and TRBJ1-4; maybe TRBD1 (6 bases). V dropped 5 bases and J dropped 5 bases, with 18 bases sitting between them. The CDR3 has 16 amino acids. The germline V gene encodes CDR1 MGHRA and CDR2 YSYEKL. This chain's CDR3 is CASSERTASRNEKLFF. Written as DNA, the CDR3 is TGCGCCAGCAGCGAACGGACAGCATCCCGGAATGAAAAACTGTTTTTT.

The V gene is TRBV7-2, the J gene TRBJ2-2, with a possible D match to TRBD2 (6 bases). Germline-derived CDR1 and CDR2 are SGHTA and FQGNSA. This CDR3 is 14 amino acids long. V was shortened by 5 bases and J by 4 bases, with 11 bases between the two germline ends. For the CDR3, the DNA is TGTGCCAGCAGCCCCGCCGGGGGCACCGGGGAGCTGTTTTTT. This translates into CASSPAGGTGELFF.

J is TRBJ1-4 and V is TRBV29-1, with 7 bases aligning to TRBD1. CDR3 length: 14 residues. In germline, CDR1 is SQVTM, CDR2 ANQGSEA. Trimming at V came to 0 bases and at J to 8 bases, leaving 6 bases not matched to a gene. CDR3 sequence: CSVEDDRAREKLFF. CDR3 nucleotides: TGCAGCGTTGAAGATGACAGGGCGAGAGAAAAACTGTTTTTT.

The chain joins TRBV5-6 to TRBJ2-6; TRBD1 matches 8 bases. The CDR3 consists of 17 residues. V lost 6 bases to trimming and J lost 1 base; unmatched junction nucleotides: 9. Germline CDR1 SGHDT, CDR2 YYEEEE. CDR3 coding DNA: TGTGCCAGCACGCCCGGGACAGGAGTTTCTGGGGCCAACGTCCTGACTTTC. It codes for CASTPGTGVSGANVLTF.

The chain recombines TRBV7-9 with TRBJ2-3, with TRBD1 identical over 9 bases. The CDR3 consists of 17 residues. Germline V CDR1 and CDR2: SEHNR, FQNEAQ (reference sequence). V shed 2 bases and J 6 bases; nucleotides not matched to a gene: 12. The CDR3: CASSLQLTGGLPDTQYF. CDR3 coding DNA: TGTGCCAGCAGCTTACAGTTAACAGGGGGCCTACCGGATACGCAGTATTTT.

The CDR3 region is CASRGQGVNTEAFF. The CDR3 DNA is TGTGCCAGCAGGGGACAGGGAGTGAACACTGAAGCTTTCTTT. This chain joins TRBV6-6 and TRBJ1-1, with 9 bases fitting TRBD1. The length of the CDR3 is 14 residues. The junction had 2 bases not matched to a gene; V was cut back by 6 bases and J by 0 bases. From germline, CDR1 is MNHNY and CDR2 SVGAGI (reference sequence).

The chain recombines TRBV29-1 with TRBJ1-2; perhaps TRBD1 as D (6 bases). V lost 3 bases to trimming and J lost 5 bases, with 10 bases between them. The V gene's germline CDR1 is SQVTM and CDR2 ANQGSEA. The CDR3 has 12 residues. The CDR3 bases are TGCAGCGTTGATCGACAGGTATATGGCTACACCTTC. Translated: CSVDRQVYGYTF.